Each of the 3 T cell receptor beta chains below was sequenced from the same sample in a study of T-cell memory formation after mild COVID-19. TCRdb re-derived calls from the 5' RACE reads in MiXCR, one entry per CDR3 protein. The sample has 200,000 to 250,000 distinct CDR3 sequences, over 9.5% seen once; the top ten hold 3.5% to 4%. What was sequenced was PBMCs or a T cell subset sorted from them (not recorded which). These receptors came from a young man who had mild COVID-19 (a few samples of this study predate the infection). Cell type and time point are not known.

This clonotype was observed a few times. The chain is built from TRBV5-4 and TRBJ2-3; D is undetermined. CDR1 and CDR2 (germline): SGHNT, YYREEE (reference sequence). Trimming removed 4 bases from V and 1 base from J, with 7 bases in between. The CDR3 runs to 13 residues. This CDR3 is CASSGGRTDTQYF. The CDR3 DNA reads TGTGCCAGCAGCGGCGGCCGCACAGATACGCAGTATTTT.

This clonotype was observed a few times. CDR3 loop: CASSQWEGYGYTF. The CDR3 DNA reads as TGCGCCAGCAGCCAGTGGGAAGGCTATGGCTACACCTTC. The chain uses TRBV4-1 and TRBJ1-2; no clear D gene. The CDR3 is 13 amino acids. The germline V gene encodes CDR1 MGHRA and CDR2 YSYEKL. V was clipped by 3 bases and J by 4 bases, with 9 bases between them.

J is TRBJ2-7 and V is TRBV5-1; TRBD1 agrees at 8 bases. Trimming at V came to 3 bases and at J to 6 bases, leaving 8 bases not matched to a gene. The germline V gene has CDR1 SGHRS and CDR2 YFSETQ. This CDR3 contains 14 residues. CDR3 bases: TGCGCCAGCAGCTCAGGACAGGGCGCCACCGAGCAGTACGTC. Residues: CASSSGQGATEQYV.